This TCR beta chain was recorded in a study of Ad26.COV2.S vaccination and SARS-CoV-2 variants. Broader study findings: Vaccinees and placebo recipients showed similar non-spike TCR breadth. Considerable breadth of spike-specific CD8+ and CD4+ T cell responses has reportedly been documented following vaccination.

As regards this clone: Antigen: not known.

Trimming at V came to 6 bases and at J to 4 bases, leaving 5 bases not matched to a gene. Germline V CDR1 and CDR2: LNHDA, SQIVND (reference sequence). The CDR3 covers 15 residues. Documented treatment: some 19 received Ad26.COV2.S at low or high dose, single or two shots; 5 received placebo; per-sample allocation not given. Samples came from day 63 after the first vaccine or placebo injection. An adult donor aged 18-55 years was enrolled in Boston. Method: immunoSEQ multiplex PCR; TCRdb's copy keeps in-frame clones and lacks some. The sample holds 200,000 to 250,000 clones; roughly 90% are singletons and the top ten take around 11%.

This receptor was taken from a person between 18 and 65 years old who received the Ad26.COV2.S COVID-19 vaccine or a placebo. Sequencing was performed on peripheral blood, taken in a trial of Ad26.COV2.S vaccine versus placebo. The chain combines TRBV19 with TRBJ1-4; TRBD1 matches 10 bases. In DNA, the CDR3 is TGTGCCAGTAGCACGACAGGGGGCAGTAATGAAAAACTGTTTTTT. As protein: CASSTTGGSNEKLFF. The full variable domain, with the rest looked up from reference TRBV19 and TRBJ1-4, is DGGITQSPKYLFRKEGQNVTLSCEQNLNHDAMYWYRQDPGQGLRLIYYSQIVNDFQKGDIAEGYSVSREKKESFPLTVTSAQKNPTAFYLCASSTTGGSNEKLFFGSGTQLSVL.